The rows below give T cell receptor beta chains drawn from one sample of a study of blood T cell repertoires in COVID-19. Only in-frame clones appear in the TCRdb table, and some are missing; sequencing was by immunoSEQ multiplex PCR. Among 150,000 to 180,000 clones listed, about 89% were seen once. Sequencing was carried out using peripheral blood. The receptors were sampled from a man aged 45-60 years with acute or convalescent COVID-19. CDR3s leave out the opening cysteine and the closing phenylalanine or tryptophan.

TRBV19	13	TRBJ1-1	ASSRTGGAGTEAF
TRBV10-3	11	TRBJ2-7	AIGSTGNYEQY
TRBV7-3	11	TRBJ2-1	ASSFSSYNEQF
TRBV12-3/TRBV12-4	11	TRBJ1-5	ASRLQQEGPQH
TRBV3-1/TRBV3-2	13	TRBJ1-1	ASSRGTAGNTEAF
TRBV7-3	11	TRBJ1-1	ASSLQGQTEAF
TRBV2	11	TRBJ2-3	ASNRGLGDTQY
TRBV7-2	11	TRBJ1-1	ASSLTGYTEAF
TRBV19	13	TRBJ2-2	ASSIRAGGIGELF
TRBV11-2	12	TRBJ2-5	ASRGLDRWETQY
TRBV30	11	TRBJ2-1	AWSTQGGSRQF
TRBV6-1	11	TRBJ2-5	ASSEQRRETQY
TRBV2	13	TRBJ1-6	ASVREWQGNSPLH
TRBV19	12	TRBJ2-2	ASSRTGGTGELF
TRBV28	11	TRBJ2-5	ASSRDNQETQY
TRBV7-6	11	TRBJ2-1	ASYSGTRSEQF
TRBV10-3	11	TRBJ1-6	AIGQGGDSPLH
TRBV19	11	TRBJ2-7	ASSIRQGVEQY
TRBV6-5	12	TRBJ2-1	ASSRDTPNNEQF
TRBV9	14	TRBJ2-1	ASSVEPAGGGNEQF
TRBV6-5	13	TRBJ1-4	ASSYSRGGNEKLF
TRBV19	13	TRBJ2-3	ASSMTGSDTDTQY
TRBV5-1	10	TRBJ2-7	ASSSGESEQY
TRBV6-6	13	TRBJ1-4	ASSARLGGGEKLF
TRBV28	17	TRBJ1-5	AAGPRQVLVGASNQPQH
TRBV28	13	TRBJ2-2	ASSTDRGNTGELF
TRBV15	11	TRBJ2-7	ATSVAGAYEQY
TRBV27	13	TRBJ1-1	ASSRSASGNTEAF
TRBV29-1	13	TRBJ1-1	SVVRGGGFNTEAF
TRBV25-1	12	TRBJ2-3	ASSVRGGRDTQY
TRBV5-5	12	TRBJ2-4	ASSSPTGLDIQY
TRBV2	13	TRBJ1-2	ASRRTGSINYGYT
TRBV30	12	TRBJ1-2	AWNQPGTNYGYT
TRBV15	14	TRBJ2-6	AIQGLPLSGANVLT
TRBV4-2	14	TRBJ1-1	ASSQEPGSATDEAF
TRBV19	15	TRBJ2-3	ASSPDPSGGNTDTQY
TRBV6-6	12	TRBJ2-7	ASNLRQGAVEQY
TRBV28	13	TRBJ2-1	ASSFGGAQINEQF
TRBV9	12	TRBJ2-2	ASSVETNTGELF
TRBV9	16	TRBJ2-2	ASSEGLAGGDGTGELF
TRBV19	13	TRBJ1-5	ASSEMDRSNQPQH
TRBV7-8	14	TRBJ1-4	ASSLVSPGRGEKLF
TRBV3-1/TRBV3-2	13	TRBJ1-2	ASSQELAGGLGYT
TRBV9	14	TRBJ2-1	ASSPQGSNSYNEQF
TRBV2	10	TRBJ1-1	ASTRESTEAF
TRBV28	13	TRBJ2-7	ASSPILTGDYEQY
TRBV2	9	TRBJ1-4	ASRLIEKLF
TRBV5-1	11	TRBJ1-2	ASRGQANYGYT
TRBV14	13	TRBJ2-4	ASSQAEGSGGIQY
TRBV5-1	12	TRBJ2-2	ASSTGQNTGELF
TRBV5-6	13	TRBJ1-1	ASSFGEVANTEAF
TRBV5-1	13	TRBJ1-2	ASSPATGQPYGYT
TRBV7-3	11	TRBJ1-6	ASSGTGNSPLH